The 26 T cell receptor beta chains reported below all come from one sample, sequenced in a study of blood T cell repertoires in COVID-19. Generated by immunoSEQ multiplex PCR, the TCRdb table keeps only in-frame clones and is missing some. This sample yields tens of thousands of clones, of which roughly nine tenths are seen a single time; approximately 20% belongs to the top ten. Sequenced sample: peripheral blood. The receptors stem from a man between 65 and 79 years old with acute or convalescent COVID-19.

V is TRBV7-2 and J is TRBJ1-6, with 9 positions matching TRBD1. Germline loops: CDR1 SGHTA, CDR2 FQGNSA. The CDR3 extends over 14 amino acids. With V trimmed by 5 bases and J by 9 bases, 5 bases remained unmatched. The chain's CDR3 is CASSLQGAGSPLHF. In DNA, the CDR3 is TGTGCCAGCAGCCTACAGGGGGCCGGTTCACCCCTCCACTTT.

This chain connects TRBV27 to TRBJ2-7; 7 bases align to TRBD1. The CDR3 totals 14 residues. J gave up 0 bases and V 3 bases, and 2 bases lay outside the gene matches. Germline V gene data show CDR1 as MNHEY and CDR2 as SMNVEV (reference sequence). The CDR3 reads CASSFRDSSYEQYF. The CDR3 DNA is TGTGCCAGCAGTTTTCGGGACAGCTCCTACGAGCAGTACTTC.

The chain recombines TRBV5-1 with TRBJ2-7; D is perhaps TRBD2 (6 bases). In germline, CDR1 is SGHRS, CDR2 YFSETQ. The CDR3 has 15 amino acids. Trimming took 2 bases from V and 6 from J, leaving 18 bases between them. The CDR3 loop is CASSLGASGEPEQYF. DNA of the CDR3: TGCGCCAGCAGCTTAGGGGCCTCGGGGGAGCCCGAGCAGTACTTC.

V and J are TRBV5-6 and TRBJ2-7; TRBD2 is a possible D gene (5 bases). The CDR3 runs to 12 residues. V lost 1 base to trimming and J lost 4 bases, with 6 bases between them. Germline V gives CDR1 SGHDT, CDR2 YYEEEE. CDR3 sequence reads: CASSLSGYEQYF. The CDR3 DNA is TGTGCCAGCAGCTTGTCGGGGTACGAGCAGTACTTC.

The gene calls are TRBV7-3 and TRBJ2-1, with no clear D. This CDR3 region has 14 residues. V was cut by 8 bases and J by 0 bases, with 11 bases left in between. Germline loops: CDR1 SGHTA, CDR2 FQGTGA. The CDR3 nucleotides are TGTGCCAGCGGGCTGTTAAGCTCCTACAATGAGCAGTTCTTC. Translating it yields CASGLLSSYNEQFF. The full variable domain, in which reference TRBV7-3 and TRBJ2-1 provide the parts outside the CDR3, is GAGVSQTPSNKVTEKGKYVELRCDPISGHTALYWYRQSLGQGPEFLIYFQGTGAADDSGLPNDRFFAVRPEGSVSTLKIQRTERGDSAVYLCASGLLSSYNEQFFGPGTRLTVL.

The rearrangement uses TRBV9 and TRBJ2-2; D might be TRBD1 (5 bases). Deletions cut 1 base from V and 1 base from J, with 11 bases between. Germline assignment: CDR1 SGDLS and CDR2 YYNGEE. This CDR3 spans 16 amino acids. The CDR3 here is CASSVRGRVNTGELFF. CDR3 nucleotides: TGTGCCAGCAGCGTAAGAGGCAGGGTGAACACCGGGGAGCTGTTTTTT.

The chain combines TRBV5-4 with TRBJ2-5; weak D call: TRBD2 (5 bases). Trimming shortened V by 5 bases and J by 4 bases, and 12 bases separated the two germline ends. The CDR3 covers 13 residues. Germline V CDR1 and CDR2: SGHNT, YYREEE (reference sequence). CDR3 nucleotide sequence: TGTGCCAGCAGTCTCGGACTCGGAGAGACCCAGTACTTC. The encoded protein is CASSLGLGETQYF.

Remarks on this clone: Sequence at one end of the junction differs from germline and may be a read error. The chain uses TRBV7-7 and TRBJ2-3; TRBD2 matches 8 bases. The CDR3 length is 16 residues. Germline CDR1 reads SSHAT; CDR2 reads FNYEAQ (reference sequence). The CDR3 loop is CASSVSGTSGTDTQYF. CDR3 bases: TGTGCTAGCAGCGTATCCGGGACTAGTGGCACAGATACGCAGTATTTT.

CDR3 DNA sequence: TGTGCCACCAGCAGAGACAGGGGTATCGGGGAGCTGTTTTTT. Protein product: CATSRDRGIGELFF. The rearrangement joins TRBV15 to TRBJ2-2; D may be TRBD1 (6 bases). The germline gives CDR1 LNHNV, CDR2 YYDKDF (reference sequence). This CDR3 is 14 amino acids long. The V gene lost 0 bases and the J gene lost 7 bases, with 9 bases spanning the gap.

This clone was counted only a few times. The chain has TRBV29-1 and TRBJ2-1; 8 nucleotides match TRBD2. Germline lookup yields CDR1 SQVTM and CDR2 ANQGSEA. The CDR3 sequence is 14 residues long. J lost 2 bases, V lost 3 bases, and 3 bases had no gene match. This CDR3 reads CSVEDGRAYNEQFF. The CDR3 DNA is TGCAGCGTTGAGGACGGGAGGGCCTACAATGAGCAGTTCTTC.

The chain uses TRBV4-3 and TRBJ2-2; 8 bases are a match to TRBD2. After removal of 0 bases from V and 5 bases from J, the junction contained 11 bases not matched to a gene. The length of the CDR3 is 18 residues. Germline loops: CDR1 LGHNA, CDR2 YSLEER. The CDR3 DNA follows: TGCGCCAGCAGCCAAGACCCAGCGGGAGATTCGGGTACCGGGGAGCTGTTTTTT. Residues: CASSQDPAGDSGTGELFF.

The rearrangement joins TRBV24-1 to TRBJ2-2; 10 bases are a match to TRBD1. The germline V gene has CDR1 KGHDR and CDR2 SFDVKD. This CDR3 is 16 amino acids long. With V trimmed by 10 bases and J by 3 bases, 10 bases remained unmatched. CDR3 nucleotide sequence: TGTGCCACTACCACGGCCGGGACAGGGGACACCGGGGAGCTGTTTTTT. This translates into CATTTAGTGDTGELFF.

This clone was counted a single time. The V gene is TRBV24-1, the J gene TRBJ2-7; 10 bases line up with TRBD1. Germline V gene sequence: CDR1 KGHDR, CDR2 SFDVKD. CDR3 length equals 18 residues. The trim removed 8 bases at V and 3 bases at J, leaving 18 bases unmatched. CDR3 residues: CATMNPGQGTIPHYEQYF. The DNA for the CDR3 is TGTGCCACCATGAACCCGGGACAGGGGACTATCCCGCACTACGAGCAGTACTTC.

V and J are TRBV7-2 and TRBJ2-4; 8 nucleotides line up with TRBD2. CDR3 size: 14 residues. CDR1 and CDR2 from the germline V gene are SGHTA and FQGNSA. Germline trimming cut 5 bases from V and 7 bases from J; bases unmatched to any gene: 7. In nucleotides, the CDR3 is TGTGCCAGCAGCCCCCGGGGGGGAGCGAACATTCAGTACTTC. Its translation: CASSPRGGANIQYF.

The chain couples TRBV5-1 to TRBJ2-5, with 10 bases matching TRBD2. The CDR3 consists of 15 residues. CDR1 is SGHRS and CDR2 is YFSETQ in the germline V gene. V lost 5 bases and J lost 5; bases outside the gene matches: 9. In DNA, the CDR3 is TGCGCCAGCAGTCCTAGCGGGAGCTTTGGGGAGACCCAGTACTTC. It is translated as CASSPSGSFGETQYF.

The rearrangement links TRBV4-3 to TRBJ1-3; no clear D. Germline assignment: CDR1 LGHNA and CDR2 YSLEER. This CDR3 is 14 amino acids long. V was pared by 3 bases and J by 4 bases, with 10 bases between. For the CDR3, the DNA is TGCGCCAGCAGCCATACGGTCAGGGGAAACACCATATATTTT. Encoded protein: CASSHTVRGNTIYF.

The rearrangement links TRBV6-6 to TRBJ1-1; no clear D. Germline CDR1 MNHNY, CDR2 SVGAGI (reference sequence). The CDR3 has 13 residues. The V and J ends lost 3 bases and 3 bases respectively, with 8 bases between them. The CDR3 DNA is TGTGCCAGCAGTTATGTGCAGGACACTGAAGCTTTCTTT. Protein sequence: CASSYVQDTEAFF.

The genes are TRBV5-1 and TRBJ2-7, with TRBD1 as a possible D gene (6 bases). In germline, CDR1 is SGHRS, CDR2 YFSETQ. The ends were cut back, 4 bases at V and 4 bases at J, with 15 bases in the middle. The CDR3 consists of 14 residues. CDR3 bases: TGCGCCAGCAGCCGAACAGGGTCCGAATACGAGCAGTACTTC. Its translation: CASSRTGSEYEQYF.

This sequence joins TRBV27 and TRBJ1-1; D gene uncertain. This CDR3 is 13 amino acids long. Per germline, CDR1 MNHEY and CDR2 SMNVEV (reference sequence). V was cut by 2 bases and J by 3 bases, with 7 bases left in between. The CDR3 spells CASSLEQHTEAFF. The CDR3 nucleotides read TGTGCCAGCAGTTTAGAACAGCACACTGAAGCTTTCTTT.

The CDR3 loop reads CASSLESGASYEQYF. The CDR3, as DNA: TGTGCCAGCAGCTTAGAGAGCGGGGCATCCTACGAGCAGTACTTC. The chain carries TRBV7-2 and TRBJ2-7, with 7 bases lining up with TRBD2. CDR1 is SGHTA and CDR2 is FQGNSA in the germline V gene. V shed 1 base, J shed 1 base, and the junction held 4 bases outside the gene matches. This CDR3 is 15 amino acids long.

This chain links TRBV6-5 with TRBJ1-1; no reliable D call. Germline CDR1 reads MNHEY; CDR2 reads SVGAGI. V lost 11 bases and J 5 bases, leaving 12 bases between the germline ends. This CDR3 is built from 11 residues. CDR3 loop: CALGRGTEAFF. CDR3 bases: TGTGCCCTCGGGCGGGGTACTGAAGCTTTCTTT.

The J gene is TRBJ2-2, the V gene TRBV14, with no clear D. Germline CDR1 reads SGHDN; CDR2 reads FVKESK. V gave up 1 base and J gave up 4 bases, with 10 bases separating them. There are 15 residues in the CDR3. CDR3 DNA: TGTGCCAGCAGCCAAGTGTGGGCACTCACCGGGGAGCTGTTTTTT. This codes for CASSQVWALTGELFF.

The chain carries TRBV6-5 and TRBJ1-6, with no clear D. Germline-derived CDR1 and CDR2 are MNHEY and SVGAGI. CDR3 length: 12 amino acids. V lost 8 bases, J lost 7 bases, and 9 bases lay in between. The CDR3 DNA reads TGTGCCAGCGGAGGGAGCAATTCACCCCTCCACTTT. This gives the protein CASGGSNSPLHF.

The J gene is TRBJ1-2, the V gene TRBV5-6; the match to TRBD1 covers 12 bases. This CDR3 is 16 amino acids long. The V and J ends lost 2 bases and 8 bases, in that order; junction bases with no gene match: 10. The germline V gene has CDR1 SGHDT and CDR2 YYEEEE. Here the CDR3 reads CASSLTGTGGFGGYTF. CDR3 DNA: TGTGCCAGCAGCTTAACCGGGACAGGGGGCTTCGGAGGCTACACCTTC.

V gene TRBV3-1 (or the pseudogene TRBV3-2) combines with J gene TRBJ1-6; TRBD1 might be the D (5 bases). V shed 7 bases and J shed 6 bases, with 16 bases lying between them. The germline V gene has CDR1 LGHDT and CDR2 YNNKEL (reference sequence). The CDR3 runs to 15 residues. The CDR3 sequence is CASTRRGGSNSPLHF. DNA of the CDR3: TGTGCCAGCACGCGGCGCGGGGGTAGTAATTCACCCCTCCACTTT.

In its sample, this clone was seen once. The chain has TRBV19 and TRBJ1-5, with 7 bases identical to TRBD1. Unmatched junction bases numbered 7, after V lost 4 bases and J lost 4 bases. The CDR3 totals 15 residues. CDR1 and CDR2 (germline): LNHDA, SQIVND (reference sequence). The CDR3 DNA is TGTGCCAGTAGTACCAGACAGGGTGGAAATCAGCCCCAGCATTTT. This sequence encodes CASSTRQGGNQPQHF.